The rows below give T cell receptor beta chains drawn from one sample of a study of beta chain features in type 1 diabetes. Sequencing was performed with immunoSEQ multiplex PCR; in TCRdb, only in-frame clones are kept and a portion is missing. The sample lists hundreds of thousands of clones; 10% to 15% were seen once. Sequenced material: naive CD4+ T cells from blood. The receptors were sampled from a young woman with type 1 diabetes. The conserved cysteine and the conserved F or W are not part of the CDR3 here.

cdr3_length: 11; j_call: TRBJ2-1; v_call: TRBV30; cdr3_aa: AWSYFSAREQF
cdr3_length: 14; j_call: TRBJ2-7; v_call: TRBV13; cdr3_aa: ASSPSWTLSSYEQY
cdr3_length: 14; j_call: TRBJ1-6; v_call: TRBV4-3; cdr3_aa: ASRVTSGQGLAPLH
cdr3_length: 14; j_call: TRBJ2-7; v_call: TRBV14; cdr3_aa: ASSGQPGQVTYEQY
cdr3_length: 18; j_call: TRBJ1-2; v_call: TRBV4-1; cdr3_aa: ASSQAEGTGGLTFNYGYT
cdr3_length: 12; j_call: TRBJ2-7; v_call: TRBV30; cdr3_aa: AWSIGQGMGEQY
cdr3_length: 9; j_call: TRBJ2-1; v_call: TRBV28; cdr3_aa: ASSLWEEQF
cdr3_length: 13; j_call: TRBJ1-2; v_call: TRBV9; cdr3_aa: ASSVAQGVNYGYT
cdr3_length: 11; j_call: TRBJ2-1; v_call: TRBV29-1; cdr3_aa: SVLGEPYNEQF
cdr3_length: 13; j_call: TRBJ2-7; v_call: TRBV27; cdr3_aa: ASSWRTSGPNEQY
cdr3_length: 12; j_call: TRBJ1-5; v_call: TRBV2; cdr3_aa: ASRGPGTGGPQH
cdr3_length: 10; j_call: TRBJ1-2; v_call: TRBV27; cdr3_aa: ASSSEGRGYT
cdr3_length: 14; j_call: TRBJ2-1; v_call: TRBV15; cdr3_aa: ATSSSGLGSYNEQF
cdr3_length: 12; j_call: TRBJ2-7; v_call: TRBV7-9; cdr3_aa: ASSSGTGEYEQY
cdr3_length: 10; j_call: TRBJ2-6; v_call: TRBV29-1; cdr3_aa: SVSSGANVLT
cdr3_length: 11; j_call: TRBJ1-2; v_call: TRBV10-3; cdr3_aa: AIRGGQDYGYT
cdr3_length: 15; j_call: TRBJ2-4; v_call: TRBV4-3; cdr3_aa: ASSQEGHTLAKNIQY
cdr3_length: 13; j_call: TRBJ2-1; v_call: TRBV19; cdr3_aa: ASSGRDGSYNEQF
cdr3_length: 12; j_call: TRBJ1-1; v_call: TRBV25-1; cdr3_aa: ASSDSGTATEAF
cdr3_length: 13; j_call: TRBJ1-2; v_call: TRBV19; cdr3_aa: ASRPPERVWWGYT
cdr3_length: 11; j_call: TRBJ2-3; v_call: TRBV19; cdr3_aa: ASSISGTDTQY
cdr3_length: 9; j_call: TRBJ2-1; v_call: TRBV19; cdr3_aa: ASTSYNEQF
cdr3_length: 11; j_call: TRBJ2-7; v_call: TRBV7-2; cdr3_aa: ASSWQGKYEQY
cdr3_length: 10; j_call: TRBJ2-4; v_call: TRBV10-3; cdr3_aa: AIRGDRSIQY
cdr3_length: 12; j_call: TRBJ1-5; v_call: TRBV6-5; cdr3_aa: ASSYRQGNQPQH
cdr3_length: 14; j_call: TRBJ2-7; v_call: TRBV30; cdr3_aa: AWSAGVTGTPFEQY
cdr3_length: 14; j_call: TRBJ2-4; v_call: TRBV18; cdr3_aa: ASSSKREYNENIQY
cdr3_length: 13; j_call: TRBJ2-7; v_call: TRBV28; cdr3_aa: ASSSSGQGAYEQY
cdr3_length: 13; j_call: TRBJ2-2; v_call: TRBV18; cdr3_aa: ASSPPSAGAGELF
cdr3_length: 15; j_call: TRBJ2-1; v_call: TRBV30; cdr3_aa: AWSAFRTSGSYNEQF
cdr3_length: 15; j_call: TRBJ1-2; v_call: TRBV15; cdr3_aa: ATSRAPQPTGNYGYT
cdr3_length: 12; j_call: TRBJ2-1; v_call: TRBV18; cdr3_aa: ASSPRSSYNEQF
cdr3_length: 13; j_call: TRBJ2-5; v_call: TRBV5-6; cdr3_aa: ASSSTTSGGETQY
cdr3_length: 14; j_call: TRBJ2-1; v_call: TRBV7-9; cdr3_aa: ASSPDWGSGNNEQF
cdr3_length: 9; j_call: -; v_call: TRBV29-1; cdr3_aa: SVAGGYEQY
cdr3_length: 12; j_call: TRBJ1-2; v_call: TRBV6-6; cdr3_aa: ASIRGREYNGYT
cdr3_length: 11; j_call: TRBJ1-4; v_call: TRBV18; cdr3_aa: ASSPQGGEKLF
cdr3_length: 11; j_call: TRBJ1-1; v_call: TRBV29-1; cdr3_aa: SVEGGMNTEAF
cdr3_length: 12; j_call: TRBJ2-1; v_call: TRBV10-3; cdr3_aa: AITTGEIYNEQF
cdr3_length: 10; j_call: TRBJ2-2; v_call: TRBV7-6; cdr3_aa: ASSPVPGELF
cdr3_length: 13; j_call: TRBJ1-1; v_call: TRBV30; cdr3_aa: AWTSPLTGSTEAF
cdr3_length: 14; j_call: TRBJ2-1; v_call: TRBV11-2; cdr3_aa: ASSPLAGDSYNEQF
cdr3_length: 13; j_call: TRBJ2-1; v_call: TRBV14; cdr3_aa: ASTQVGTSVIFPF
cdr3_length: 12; j_call: TRBJ2-5; v_call: TRBV11-2; cdr3_aa: ASSFGTGVETQY
cdr3_length: 13; j_call: TRBJ1-5; v_call: TRBV7-9; cdr3_aa: ASSSGQGWNQPQH
cdr3_length: 15; j_call: TRBJ2-5; v_call: TRBV30; cdr3_aa: AWSAVAGLAVQETQY
cdr3_length: 11; j_call: TRBJ2-7; v_call: TRBV18; cdr3_aa: ASSSDRGHEQY
cdr3_length: 14; j_call: TRBJ2-1; v_call: TRBV25-1; cdr3_aa: ASSVNSGSLRNEQF
cdr3_length: 12; j_call: TRBJ2-5; v_call: TRBV5-1; cdr3_aa: ASSLGQIQETQY
cdr3_length: 10; j_call: TRBJ1-1; v_call: TRBV29-1; cdr3_aa: SVPTIQGRAF
cdr3_length: 11; j_call: TRBJ1-2; v_call: TRBV19; cdr3_aa: ASTPWGSYGYT